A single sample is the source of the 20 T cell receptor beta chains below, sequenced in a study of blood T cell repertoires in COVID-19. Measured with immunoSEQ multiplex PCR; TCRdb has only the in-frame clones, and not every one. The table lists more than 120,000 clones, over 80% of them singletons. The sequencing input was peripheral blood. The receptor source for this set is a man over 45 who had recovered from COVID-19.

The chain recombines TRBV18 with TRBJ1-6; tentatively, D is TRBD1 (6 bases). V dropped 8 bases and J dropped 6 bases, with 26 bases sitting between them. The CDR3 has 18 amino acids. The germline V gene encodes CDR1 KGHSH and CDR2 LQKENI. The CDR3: CASPLGQGKVRVNSPLHF. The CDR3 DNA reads TGTGCCAGCCCCCTGGGGCAGGGGAAAGTGCGGGTTAATTCACCCCTCCACTTT.

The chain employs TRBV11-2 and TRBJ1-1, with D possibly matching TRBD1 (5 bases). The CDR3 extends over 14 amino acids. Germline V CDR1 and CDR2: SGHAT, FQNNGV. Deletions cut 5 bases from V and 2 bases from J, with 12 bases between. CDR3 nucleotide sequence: TGTGCCAGCAGCCAAGACAGTAGCAACACTGAAGCTTTCTTT. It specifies CASSQDSSNTEAFF.

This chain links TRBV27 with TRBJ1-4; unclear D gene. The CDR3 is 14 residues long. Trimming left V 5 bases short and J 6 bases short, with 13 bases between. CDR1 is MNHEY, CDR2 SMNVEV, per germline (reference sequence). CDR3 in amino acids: CASSPRMGHEKLFF. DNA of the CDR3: TGTGCCAGCAGTCCCAGGATGGGTCATGAAAAACTGTTTTTT. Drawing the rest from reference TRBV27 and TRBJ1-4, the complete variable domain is EAQVTQNPRYLITVTGKKLTVTCSQNMNHEYMSWYRQDPGLGLRQIYYSMNVEVTDKGDVPEGYKVSRKEKRNFPLILESPSPNQTSLYFCASSPRMGHEKLFFGSGTQLSVL.

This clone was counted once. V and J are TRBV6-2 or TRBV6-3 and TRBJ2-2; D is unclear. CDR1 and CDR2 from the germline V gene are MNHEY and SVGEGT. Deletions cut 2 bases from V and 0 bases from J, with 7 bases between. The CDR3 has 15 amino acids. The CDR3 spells CASSYTVANTGELFF. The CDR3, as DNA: TGTGCCAGCAGTTACACAGTCGCGAACACCGGGGAGCTGTTTTTT.

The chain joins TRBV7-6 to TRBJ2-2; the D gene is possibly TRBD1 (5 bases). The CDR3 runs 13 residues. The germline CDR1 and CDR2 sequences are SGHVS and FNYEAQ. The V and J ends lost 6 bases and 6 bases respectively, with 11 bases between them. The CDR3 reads CASRDSAAGELFF. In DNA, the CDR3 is TGTGCCAGCAGAGACAGTGCCGCCGGGGAGCTGTTTTTT. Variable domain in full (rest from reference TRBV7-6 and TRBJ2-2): GAGVSQSPRYKVTKRGQDVALRCDPISGHVSLYWYRQALGQGPEFLTYFNYEAQQDKSGLPNDRFSAERPEGSISTLTIQRTEQRDSAMYRCASRDSAAGELFFGEGSRLTVL.

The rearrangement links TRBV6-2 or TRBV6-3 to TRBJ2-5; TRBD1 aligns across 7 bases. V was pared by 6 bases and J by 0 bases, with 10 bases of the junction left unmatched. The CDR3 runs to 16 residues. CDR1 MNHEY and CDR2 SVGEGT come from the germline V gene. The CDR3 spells CASSSWDSEYQETQYF. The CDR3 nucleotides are TGTGCCAGCAGCTCTTGGGACAGTGAGTACCAAGAGACCCAGTACTTC.

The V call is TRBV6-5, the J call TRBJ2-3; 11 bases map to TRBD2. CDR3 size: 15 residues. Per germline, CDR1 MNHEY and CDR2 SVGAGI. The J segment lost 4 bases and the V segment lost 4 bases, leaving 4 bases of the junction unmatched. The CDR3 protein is CASSLLAGVPDTQYF. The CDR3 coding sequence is TGTGCCAGCAGTTTACTAGCGGGGGTCCCAGATACGCAGTATTTT.

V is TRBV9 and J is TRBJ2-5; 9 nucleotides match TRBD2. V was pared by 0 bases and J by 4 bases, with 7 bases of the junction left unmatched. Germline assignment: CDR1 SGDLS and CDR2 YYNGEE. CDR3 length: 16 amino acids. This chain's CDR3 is CASSVAGGGAGETQYF. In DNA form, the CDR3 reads TGTGCCAGCAGCGTAGCAGGCGGGGGGGCCGGAGAGACCCAGTACTTC.

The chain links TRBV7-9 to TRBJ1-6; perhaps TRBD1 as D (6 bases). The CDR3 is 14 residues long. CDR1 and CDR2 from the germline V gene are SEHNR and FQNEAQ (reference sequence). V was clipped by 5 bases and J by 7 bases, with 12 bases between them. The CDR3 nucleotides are TGTGCCAGCAGCCCAGGACAGTTAAATTCACCCCTCCACTTT. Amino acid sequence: CASSPGQLNSPLHF.

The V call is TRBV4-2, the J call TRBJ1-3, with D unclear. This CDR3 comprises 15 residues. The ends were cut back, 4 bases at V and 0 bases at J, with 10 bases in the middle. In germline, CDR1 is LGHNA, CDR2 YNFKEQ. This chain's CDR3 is CASSPEGVSGNTIYF. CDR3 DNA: TGTGCCAGCAGCCCCGAGGGAGTCTCTGGAAACACCATATATTTT.

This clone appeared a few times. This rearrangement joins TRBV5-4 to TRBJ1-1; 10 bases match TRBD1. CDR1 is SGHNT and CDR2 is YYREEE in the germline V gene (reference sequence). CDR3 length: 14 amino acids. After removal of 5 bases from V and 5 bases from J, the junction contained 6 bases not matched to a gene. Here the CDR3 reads CASRQDRGLTEAFF. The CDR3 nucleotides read TGTGCCAGCAGACAAGACAGGGGGCTTACTGAAGCTTTCTTT.

The DNA for the CDR3 is TGTGCCAGCAGTGAGGGACAGGGCGACACTTCACCCCTCCACTTT. Translation: CASSEGQGDTSPLHF. This chain links TRBV2 with TRBJ1-6; TRBD1 aligns across 9 bases. Losses at the gene ends were 3 bases for V and 9 bases for J; bases not matched to a gene: 6. The length of the CDR3 is 15 residues. CDR1 SNHLY and CDR2 FYNNEI come from the germline V gene.

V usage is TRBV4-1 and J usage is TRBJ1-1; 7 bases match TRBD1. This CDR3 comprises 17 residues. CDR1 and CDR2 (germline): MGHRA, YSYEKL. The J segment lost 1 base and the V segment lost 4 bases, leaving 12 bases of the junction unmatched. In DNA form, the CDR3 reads TGCGCCAGCAGCCGCAACGACCCGTGGACAGGGAACACTGAAGCTTTCTTT. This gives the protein CASSRNDPWTGNTEAFF.

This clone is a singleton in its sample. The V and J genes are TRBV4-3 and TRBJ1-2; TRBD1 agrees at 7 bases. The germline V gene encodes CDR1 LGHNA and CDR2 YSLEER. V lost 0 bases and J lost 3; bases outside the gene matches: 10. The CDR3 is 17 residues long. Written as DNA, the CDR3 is TGCGCCAGCAGCCAAGATAGACTACCAGGGGGTTACTATGGCTACACCTTC. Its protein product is CASSQDRLPGGYYGYTF.

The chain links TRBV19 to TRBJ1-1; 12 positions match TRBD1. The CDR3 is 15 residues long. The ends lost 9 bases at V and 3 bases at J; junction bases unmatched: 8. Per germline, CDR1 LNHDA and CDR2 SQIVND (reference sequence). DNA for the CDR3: TGTGCCAGCACGGGACAGGGGGCGGTGGACACTGAAGCTTTCTTT. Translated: CASTGQGAVDTEAFF.

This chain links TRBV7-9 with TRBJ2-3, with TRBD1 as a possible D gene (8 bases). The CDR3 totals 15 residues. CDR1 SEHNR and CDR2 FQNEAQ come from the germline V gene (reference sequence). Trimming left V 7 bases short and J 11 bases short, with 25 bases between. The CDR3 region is CASTTGGGGQVGQYF. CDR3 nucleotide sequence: TGTGCCAGCACTACCGGGGGCGGGGGACAGGTCGGGCAGTATTTT. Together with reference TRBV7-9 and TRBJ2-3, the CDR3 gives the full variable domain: DTGVSQNPRHKITKRGQNVTFRCDPISEHNRLYWYRQTLGQGPEFLTYFQNEAQLEKSRLLSDRFSAERPKGSFSTLEIQRTEQGDSAMYLCASTTGGGGQVGQYFGPGTRLTVL.

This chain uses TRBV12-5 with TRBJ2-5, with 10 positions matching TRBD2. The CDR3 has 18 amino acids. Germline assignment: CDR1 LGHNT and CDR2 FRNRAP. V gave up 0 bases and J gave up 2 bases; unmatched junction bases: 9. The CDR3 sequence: CASGLVRSAGGQQETQYF. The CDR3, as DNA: TGTGCTAGTGGTTTGGTACGATCAGCGGGGGGGCAACAAGAGACCCAGTACTTC.

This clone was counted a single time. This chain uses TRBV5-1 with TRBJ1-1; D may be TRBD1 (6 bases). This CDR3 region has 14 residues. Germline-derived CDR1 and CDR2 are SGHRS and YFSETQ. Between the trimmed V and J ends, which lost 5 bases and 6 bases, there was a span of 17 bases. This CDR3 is CASRDVRGGPEAFF. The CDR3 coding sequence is TGCGCCAGCAGGGATGTCAGGGGCGGCCCTGAAGCTTTCTTT.

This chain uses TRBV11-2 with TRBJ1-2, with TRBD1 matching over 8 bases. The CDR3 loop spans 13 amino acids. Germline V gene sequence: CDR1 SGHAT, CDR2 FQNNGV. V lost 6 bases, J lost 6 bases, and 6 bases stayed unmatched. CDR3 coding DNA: TGTGCCAGCAGTGGACAGGGAGTTAATGGCTACACCTTC. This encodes CASSGQGVNGYTF.

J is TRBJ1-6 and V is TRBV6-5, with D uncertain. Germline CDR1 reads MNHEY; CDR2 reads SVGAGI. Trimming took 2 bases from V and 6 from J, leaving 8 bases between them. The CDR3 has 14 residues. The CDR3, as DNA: TGTGCCAGCAGTTACGGTACTTCTAATTCACCCCTCCACTTT. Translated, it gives CASSYGTSNSPLHF.